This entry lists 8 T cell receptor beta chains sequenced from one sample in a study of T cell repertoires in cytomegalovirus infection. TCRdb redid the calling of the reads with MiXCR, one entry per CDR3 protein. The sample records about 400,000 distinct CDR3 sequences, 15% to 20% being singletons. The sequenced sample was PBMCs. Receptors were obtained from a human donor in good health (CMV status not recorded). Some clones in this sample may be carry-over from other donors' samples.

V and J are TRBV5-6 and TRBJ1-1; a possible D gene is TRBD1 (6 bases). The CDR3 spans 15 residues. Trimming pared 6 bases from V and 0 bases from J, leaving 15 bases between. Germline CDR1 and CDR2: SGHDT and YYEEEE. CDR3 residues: CASKTGQPMNTEAFF. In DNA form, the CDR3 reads TGTGCCAGCAAGACCGGACAGCCTATGAACACTGAAGCTTTCTTT.

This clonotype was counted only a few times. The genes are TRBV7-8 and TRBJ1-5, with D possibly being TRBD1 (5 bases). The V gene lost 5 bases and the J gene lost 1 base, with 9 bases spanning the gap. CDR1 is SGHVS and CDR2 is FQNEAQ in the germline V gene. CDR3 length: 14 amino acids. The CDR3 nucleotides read TGTGCCAGCAGCCCGACAGTAAGCAATCAGCCCCAGCATTTT. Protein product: CASSPTVSNQPQHF.

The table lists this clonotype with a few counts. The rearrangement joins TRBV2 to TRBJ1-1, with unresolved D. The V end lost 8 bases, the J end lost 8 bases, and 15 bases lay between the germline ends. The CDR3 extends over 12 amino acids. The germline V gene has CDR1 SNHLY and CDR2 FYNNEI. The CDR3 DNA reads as TGTGCCAGCCGGCGAGGAGGGAACGAAGCTTTCTTT. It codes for CASRRGGNEAFF.

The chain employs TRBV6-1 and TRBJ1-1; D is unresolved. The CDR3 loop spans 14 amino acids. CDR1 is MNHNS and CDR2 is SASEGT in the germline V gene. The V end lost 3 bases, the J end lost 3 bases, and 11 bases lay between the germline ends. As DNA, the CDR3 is TGTGCCAGCAGTGAGGGCCAGTGGTACACTGAAGCTTTCTTT. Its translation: CASSEGQWYTEAFF.

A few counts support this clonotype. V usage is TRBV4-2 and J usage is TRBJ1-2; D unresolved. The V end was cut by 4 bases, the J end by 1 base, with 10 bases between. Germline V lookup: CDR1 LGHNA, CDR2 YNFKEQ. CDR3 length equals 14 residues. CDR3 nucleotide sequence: TGTGCCAGCAGCCCATCATCGGTTAACTATGGCTACACCTTC. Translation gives CASSPSSVNYGYTF.

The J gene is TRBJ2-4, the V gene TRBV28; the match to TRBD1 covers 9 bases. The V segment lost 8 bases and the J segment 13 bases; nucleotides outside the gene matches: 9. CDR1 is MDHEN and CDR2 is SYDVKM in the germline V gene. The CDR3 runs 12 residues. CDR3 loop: CASGQRGQGQYF. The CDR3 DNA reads TGTGCCAGCGGCCAGAGAGGACAGGGGCAGTACTTC.

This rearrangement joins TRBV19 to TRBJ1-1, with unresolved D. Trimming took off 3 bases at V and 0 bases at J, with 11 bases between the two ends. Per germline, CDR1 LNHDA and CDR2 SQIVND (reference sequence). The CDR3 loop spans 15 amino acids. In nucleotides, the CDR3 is TGTGCCAGTAGTATTGGGGATTTGATGAACACTGAAGCTTTCTTT. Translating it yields CASSIGDLMNTEAFF.

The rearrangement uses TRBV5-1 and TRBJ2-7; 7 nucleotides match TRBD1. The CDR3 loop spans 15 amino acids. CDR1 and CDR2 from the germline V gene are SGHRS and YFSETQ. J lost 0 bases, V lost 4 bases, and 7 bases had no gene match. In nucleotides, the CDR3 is TGCGCCAGCAGCCTGGCAGGGGGAATCTCCTACGAGCAGTACTTC. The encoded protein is CASSLAGGISYEQYF. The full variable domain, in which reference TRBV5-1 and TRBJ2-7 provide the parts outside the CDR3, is KAGVTQTPRYLIKTRGQQVTLSCSPISGHRSVSWYQQTPGQGLQFLFEYFSETQRNKGNFPGRFSGRQFSNSRSEMNVSTLELGDSALYLCASSLAGGISYEQYFGPGTRLTVT.